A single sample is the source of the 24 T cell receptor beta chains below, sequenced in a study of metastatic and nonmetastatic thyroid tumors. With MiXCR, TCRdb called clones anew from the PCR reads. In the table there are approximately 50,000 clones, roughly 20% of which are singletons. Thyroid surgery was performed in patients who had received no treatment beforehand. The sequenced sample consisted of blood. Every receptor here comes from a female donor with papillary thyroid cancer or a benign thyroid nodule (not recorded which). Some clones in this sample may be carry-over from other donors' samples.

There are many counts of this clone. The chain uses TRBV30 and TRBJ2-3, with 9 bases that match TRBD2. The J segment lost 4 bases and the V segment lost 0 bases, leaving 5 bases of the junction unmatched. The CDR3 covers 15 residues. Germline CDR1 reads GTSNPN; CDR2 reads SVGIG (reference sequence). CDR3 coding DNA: TGTGCCTGGAGTGTACCGGCGGGAGGGGCAGATACGCAGTATTTT. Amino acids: CAWSVPAGGADTQYF.

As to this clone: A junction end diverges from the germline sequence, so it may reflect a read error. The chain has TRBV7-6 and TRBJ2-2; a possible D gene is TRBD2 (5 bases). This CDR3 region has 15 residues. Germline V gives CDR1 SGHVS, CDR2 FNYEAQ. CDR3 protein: CASSKTTGNTCELFF. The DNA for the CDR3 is TGTGCCAGCAGCAAGACGACGGGAAACACCTGTGAGCTCTTTTTT.

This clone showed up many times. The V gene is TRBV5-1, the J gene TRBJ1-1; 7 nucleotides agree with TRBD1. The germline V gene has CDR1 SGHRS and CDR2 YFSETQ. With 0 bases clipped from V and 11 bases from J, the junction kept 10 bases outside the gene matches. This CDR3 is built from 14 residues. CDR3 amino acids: CASSLAGTGADAFF. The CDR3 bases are TGCGCCAGCAGCTTGGCAGGAACAGGGGCAGACGCTTTCTTT.

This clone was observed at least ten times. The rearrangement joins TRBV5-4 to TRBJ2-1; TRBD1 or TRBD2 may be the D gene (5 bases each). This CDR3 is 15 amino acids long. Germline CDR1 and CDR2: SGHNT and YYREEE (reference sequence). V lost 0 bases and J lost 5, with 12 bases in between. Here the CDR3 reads CASSLDWGTNNEQFF. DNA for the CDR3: TGTGCCAGCAGCTTGGACTGGGGGACGAACAATGAGCAGTTCTTC.

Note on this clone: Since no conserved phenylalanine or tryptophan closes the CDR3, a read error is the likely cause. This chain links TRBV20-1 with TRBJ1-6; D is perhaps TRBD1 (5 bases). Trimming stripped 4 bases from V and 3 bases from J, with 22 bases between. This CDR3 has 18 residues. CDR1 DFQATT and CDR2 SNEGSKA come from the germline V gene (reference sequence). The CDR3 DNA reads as TGCAGTGCTATCGTGCCAACATGGGGGAGATACTATAATTCACCCCTCCACTGT. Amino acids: CSAIVPTWGRYYNSPLHC.

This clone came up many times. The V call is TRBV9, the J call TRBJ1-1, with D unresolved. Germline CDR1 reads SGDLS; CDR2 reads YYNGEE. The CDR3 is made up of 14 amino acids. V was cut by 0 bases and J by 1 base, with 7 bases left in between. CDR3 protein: CASSVDGQNTEAFF. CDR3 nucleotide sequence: TGTGCCAGCAGCGTAGATGGGCAGAACACTGAAGCTTTCTTT.

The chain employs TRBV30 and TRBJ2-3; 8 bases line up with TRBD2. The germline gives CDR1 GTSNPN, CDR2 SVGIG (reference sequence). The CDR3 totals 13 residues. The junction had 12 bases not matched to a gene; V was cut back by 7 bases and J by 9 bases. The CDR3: CASRWRGRNTQYF. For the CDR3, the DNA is TGTGCCTCAAGGTGGCGCGGGAGGAACACGCAGTATTTT.

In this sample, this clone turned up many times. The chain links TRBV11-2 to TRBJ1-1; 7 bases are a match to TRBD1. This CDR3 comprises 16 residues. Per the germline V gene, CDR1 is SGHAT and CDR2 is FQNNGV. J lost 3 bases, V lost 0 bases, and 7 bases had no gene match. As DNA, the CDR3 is TGTGCCAGCAGCTTAGAGCCGACAGGGACGTACACTGAAGCTTTCTTT. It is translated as CASSLEPTGTYTEAFF.

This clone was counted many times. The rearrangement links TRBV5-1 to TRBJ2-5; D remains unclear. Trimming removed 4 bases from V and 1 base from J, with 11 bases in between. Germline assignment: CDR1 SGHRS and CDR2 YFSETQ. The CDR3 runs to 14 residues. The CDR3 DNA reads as TGCGCCAGCAGCCTAAACCGGGTCCAAGAGACCCAGTACTTC. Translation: CASSLNRVQETQYF.

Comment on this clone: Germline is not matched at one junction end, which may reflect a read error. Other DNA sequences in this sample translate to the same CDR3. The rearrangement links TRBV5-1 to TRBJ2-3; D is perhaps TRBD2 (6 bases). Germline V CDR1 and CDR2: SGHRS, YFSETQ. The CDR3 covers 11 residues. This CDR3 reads CASSLDYKQYF. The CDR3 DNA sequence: TGTGCCAGCAGCTTGGACTATAAGCAGTATTTT.

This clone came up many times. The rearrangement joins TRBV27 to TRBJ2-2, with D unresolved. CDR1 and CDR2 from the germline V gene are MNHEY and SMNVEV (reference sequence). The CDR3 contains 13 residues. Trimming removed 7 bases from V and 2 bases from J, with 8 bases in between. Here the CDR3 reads CASTNINTGELFF. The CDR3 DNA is TGTGCCAGCACCAACATTAACACCGGGGAGCTGTTTTTT.

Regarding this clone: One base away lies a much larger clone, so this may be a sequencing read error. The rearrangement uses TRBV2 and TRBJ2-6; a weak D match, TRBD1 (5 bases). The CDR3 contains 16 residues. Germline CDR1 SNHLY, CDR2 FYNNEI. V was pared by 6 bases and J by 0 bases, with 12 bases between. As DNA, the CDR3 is TGTGCCAGCAGGGACATGGTGAACTCTGGGGCCAACGTCCTGACTTTC. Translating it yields CASRDMVNSGANVLTF.

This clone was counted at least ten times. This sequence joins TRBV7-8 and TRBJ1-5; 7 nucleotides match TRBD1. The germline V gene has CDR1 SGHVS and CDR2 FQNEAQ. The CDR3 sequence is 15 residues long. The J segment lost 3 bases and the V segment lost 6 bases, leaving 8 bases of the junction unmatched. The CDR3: CASSFDRDYNQPQHF. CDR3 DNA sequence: TGTGCCAGCAGTTTTGACAGGGACTACAATCAGCCCCAGCATTTT.

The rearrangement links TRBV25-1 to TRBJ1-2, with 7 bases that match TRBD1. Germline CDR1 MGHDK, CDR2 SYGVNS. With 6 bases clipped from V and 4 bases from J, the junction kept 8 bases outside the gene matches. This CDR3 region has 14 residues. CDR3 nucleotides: TGTGCCAGCAGGTCGACAGGGCAGAGCTATGGCTACACCTTC. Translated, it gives CASRSTGQSYGYTF.

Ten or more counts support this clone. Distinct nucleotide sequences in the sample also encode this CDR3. This CDR3 is CASSLLGNTIYF. Written as DNA, the CDR3 is TGTGCCAGCAGTTTGTTAGGAAACACCATATATTTT. The genes are TRBV28 and TRBJ1-3; D is uncertain. Trimming cost V 3 bases and J 4 bases, with 4 bases left between them. Germline V gene sequence: CDR1 MDHEN, CDR2 SYDVKM. The CDR3 is 12 residues long.

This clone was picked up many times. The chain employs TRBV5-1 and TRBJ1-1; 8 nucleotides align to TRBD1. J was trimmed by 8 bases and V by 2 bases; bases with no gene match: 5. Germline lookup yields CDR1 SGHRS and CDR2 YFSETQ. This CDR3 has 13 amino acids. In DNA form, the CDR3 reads TGCGCCAGCAGCTTCGGACAGGGATCCGAAGCTTTCTTT. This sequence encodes CASSFGQGSEAFF. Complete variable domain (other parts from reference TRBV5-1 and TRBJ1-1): KAGVTQTPRYLIKTRGQQVTLSCSPISGHRSVSWYQQTPGQGLQFLFEYFSETQRNKGNFPGRFSGRQFSNSRSEMNVSTLELGDSALYLCASSFGQGSEAFFGQGTRLTVV.

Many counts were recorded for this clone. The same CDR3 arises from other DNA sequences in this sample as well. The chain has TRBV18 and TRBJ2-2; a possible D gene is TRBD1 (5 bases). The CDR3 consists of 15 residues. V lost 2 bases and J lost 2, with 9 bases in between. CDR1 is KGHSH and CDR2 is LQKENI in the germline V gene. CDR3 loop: CASSPGQGNTGELFF. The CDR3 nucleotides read TGTGCCAGCTCACCAGGGCAGGGAAACACCGGGGAGCTGTTTTTT.

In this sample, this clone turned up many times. CDR3: CASGLGVQQGGGEQFF. DNA of the CDR3: TGTGCTAGTGGTTTGGGAGTCCAACAGGGTGGGGGTGAGCAGTTCTTC. The chain links TRBV12-5 to TRBJ2-1; the D gene is possibly TRBD1 (6 bases). The V end was cut by 1 base, the J end by 9 bases, with 19 bases between. The germline V gene has CDR1 LGHNT and CDR2 FRNRAP. The CDR3 contains 16 residues.

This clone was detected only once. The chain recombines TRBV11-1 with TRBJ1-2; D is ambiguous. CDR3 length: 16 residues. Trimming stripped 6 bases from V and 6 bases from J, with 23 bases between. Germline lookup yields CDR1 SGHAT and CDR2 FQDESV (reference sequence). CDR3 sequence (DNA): TGTGCCAGCAGTTCCTCCCCACGGTTGACTAAGGATGGCTACACCTTC. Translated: CASSSSPRLTKDGYTF.

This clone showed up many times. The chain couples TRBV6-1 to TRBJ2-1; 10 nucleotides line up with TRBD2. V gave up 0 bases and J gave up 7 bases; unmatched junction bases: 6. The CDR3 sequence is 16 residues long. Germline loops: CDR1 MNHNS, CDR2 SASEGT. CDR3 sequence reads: CASSEAGSGRRNEQFF. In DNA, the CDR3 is TGTGCCAGCAGTGAAGCGGGTAGCGGGAGGCGGAATGAGCAGTTCTTC.

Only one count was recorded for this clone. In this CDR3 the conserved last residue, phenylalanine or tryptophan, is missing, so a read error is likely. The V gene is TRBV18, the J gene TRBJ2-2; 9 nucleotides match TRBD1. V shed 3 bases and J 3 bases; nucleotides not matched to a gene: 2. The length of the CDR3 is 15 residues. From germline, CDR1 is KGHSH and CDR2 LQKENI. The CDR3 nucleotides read TGTGCCAGCTCACCTAGACAGGGGGACACCGGGGAGCTGTTTGTT. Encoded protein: CASSPRQGDTGELFV.

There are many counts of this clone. The CDR3: CASRDVPHTGELFF. The CDR3, as DNA: TGTGCCAGCAGGGATGTCCCTCACACCGGGGAGCTGTTTTTT. The chain is built from TRBV6-1 and TRBJ2-2; D unclear. Germline CDR1 and CDR2: MNHNS and SASEGT. The CDR3 is 14 residues long. V was clipped by 6 bases and J by 3 bases, with 11 bases between them.

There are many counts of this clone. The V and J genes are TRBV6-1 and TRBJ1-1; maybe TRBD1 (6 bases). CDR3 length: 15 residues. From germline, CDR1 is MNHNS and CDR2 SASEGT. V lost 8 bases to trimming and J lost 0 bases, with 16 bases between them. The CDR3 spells CASRGQGSLNTEAFF. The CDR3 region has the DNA TGTGCCAGCCGGGGTCAGGGGAGTTTGAACACTGAAGCTTTCTTT.

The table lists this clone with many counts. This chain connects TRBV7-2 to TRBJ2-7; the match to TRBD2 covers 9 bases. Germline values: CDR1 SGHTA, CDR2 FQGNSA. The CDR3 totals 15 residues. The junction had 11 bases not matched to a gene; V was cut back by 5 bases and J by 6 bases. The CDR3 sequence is CASSTLGTSFSEQYF. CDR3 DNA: TGTGCCAGCAGCACCCTTGGGACTAGCTTTTCCGAGCAGTACTTC. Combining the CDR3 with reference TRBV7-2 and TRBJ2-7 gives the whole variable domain GAGVSQSPSNKVTEKGKDVELRCDPISGHTALYWYRQSLGQGLEFLIYFQGNSAPDKSGLPSDRFSAERTGGSVSTLTIQRTQQEDSAVYLCASSTLGTSFSEQYFGPGTRLTVT.